Detailed here is one T cell receptor (beta chain). Its antigen is still unknown. No base-level quality is on record; no much larger clone is a single base apart. The sample is drawn from a study of OX40 agonist ivuxolimab in advanced cancers. About the investigation overall: Ivuxolimab was a fully human IgG2 agonistic monoclonal antibody targeting the costimulatory receptor OX40 (CD134). Partial responses occurred in three dose-escalation patients, of whom one had hepatocellular carcinoma and two had cutaneous melanoma. The monotherapy dose-escalation portion (N ≈ 55 patients) of the phase I ivuxolimab trial is reported in the paper. Intravenous ivuxolimab was administered to patients every 2 weeks at six dose levels: 0.01, 0.1, 0.3, 1.5, 3 and 10 mg/kg. The dose-escalation cohort was about 83% male with a mean age of approximately 60 years, ranging from about 23 to 85. Prior anti-PD-1, anti-PD-L1 or anti-CTLA-4 therapy was permitted, and 30% to 50% of dose-escalation patients had received checkpoint inhibitors. Peripheral TCRbeta sequencing aimed to test whether ivuxolimab altered TCR sequence diversity and caused clonal T-cell expansion. Of the roughly 52 dose-escalation patients, hepatocellular carcinoma was present in roughly 19, melanoma in some 15, renal cell carcinoma in 9 and head and neck cancer in 9.

Genomic DNA was extracted from sorted cells for sequencing of the TCRbeta CDR3 region. TCRbeta CDR3 regions were sequenced using the immunoSEQ Assay. Here the immuneACCESS table is served through TCRdb, limited to in-frame sequences with V and J called. Missing clones are a known gap in these copies; in checked studies unresolved V genes cover under half, and the rest lacks a known reason. The sample includes roughly 80,000 clones, with 90% to 95% observed a single time. The ten largest clones take up around 0.75% of the sample. General findings and caveats noted by the study authors: On average, CD8+ T cells showed more expanded clones than CD4+ T cells after ivuxolimab. At doses of 0.1 to 3.0 mg/kg, clonal expansion of both CD4+ and CD8+ T cells in blood was seen between baseline and week 6. Low levels of normalized T-cell clonal expansion were also seen in some nonresponding patients. In the 0.1-3.0 mg/kg groups, partial responders were among the patients with the lowest normalized peripheral clonal expansion, particularly in CD8+ T cells. The antigen specificity of the peripheral T cells that underwent clonal expansion was not determined.

Patients with a history of autoimmune disease or receiving systemic immunosuppression were excluded from the trial. Peripheral blood for TCR sequencing was drawn from every dose cohort at baseline, at cycle 4 day 1 and at cycle 7 day 1. Samples were obtained from an open-label, multicenter, first-in-human phase I dose-escalation trial of ivuxolimab. The trial enrolled adults with locally advanced or metastatic head and neck squamous cell, hepatocellular, melanoma or renal cell carcinoma. Before TCR sequencing, CD4+ T cells and CD8+ T cells were sorted from peripheral blood as separate populations. The CDR3 holds 14 amino acids from the cysteine to the phenylalanine. CDR3 DNA only is kept here, 42 bases in frame from base 1. V is pared back by 5 bases and J by 3 bases, with 14 bases lying between the germline termini. The germline V gene supplies CDR1 SGHRS and CDR2 YFSETQ.

The chain links TRBV5-1 with TRBJ1-1, with the D gene not confidently named. This specimen was CD4+ or CD8+ T cells sorted from blood, taken in a trial of the OX40 agonist ivuxolimab. This sequence was found in an adult with an advanced solid tumor such as melanoma, head and neck, liver or kidney cancer. For the CDR3, the sequence is CASRVQVGDTEAFF. The DNA sequence is TGCGCCAGCAGAGTTCAGGTCGGAGACACTGAAGCTTTCTTT.